This T cell receptor (beta chain) was recorded in a study of metastatic and nonmetastatic thyroid tumors. As for the study in general: Patients with malignant and benign thyroid disease provided blood and tumor or nodule tissue, whose repertoires were compared. Whole-study findings and limits: Malignant thyroid tumors reportedly had TCR beta diversity that was significantly higher than in benign nodules, in blood and tumor.

The table lists this clone with many counts. Its specificity is not known. A read error may be the cause here, since a much bigger clone is one base away. Other nucleotide sequences from this sample produce the same CDR3. Germline CDR1 is DFQATT and CDR2 is SNEGSKA (reference sequence). The CDR3 runs to 15 residues. Treatment of any kind had been given to no patient before thyroid surgery. As handled by the study authors: The authors used CDR3 differences across clinicopathological groups to build a distant-metastasis classifier for papillary thyroid cancer. MiXCR was used by TCRdb to re-call the PCR reads. The V and J calls come from TCRdb's annotation, not from the publication. Of around 37,000 clones listed, roughly 27% are singletons.

This chain uses TRBV20-1 with TRBJ1-1; 7 bases are a match to TRBD1. Sequencing used blood. The clonotype comes from a female donor with papillary thyroid cancer or a benign thyroid nodule (not recorded which). Some clones in this sample may be carry-over from other donors' samples. The CDR3: CSVRGGVRRDTEAFF. The CDR3 DNA reads TGCAGCGTCAGGGGGGGCGTTAGGAGGGACACTGAAGCTTTCTTT.